This TCR beta chain derives from a study of T cell repertoires in cytomegalovirus infection. Turning to the study itself: Indications came from public TCR beta signatures; they pointed to CMV infection and to a matching HLA type. Findings of the study overall: In two of eight donors, the top clonotype was HLA-C-restricted CMV-specific. Using cumulative public TCR beta family frequency, the authors identified those who carried CMV together with the relevant HLA.

Per the germline V gene, CDR1 is MNHEY and CDR2 is SMNVEV (reference sequence). V was pared by 3 bases and J by 3 bases, with 7 bases of the junction left unmatched. This CDR3 comprises 15 residues. Note on this clonotype: Antigen unknown.

MiXCR, applied by TCRdb to the reads, yields one record per CDR3 protein. The sample contains around 530,000 distinct CDR3 sequences, roughly 29% of which appear only once. The sequence was collected from a human donor in good health (CMV status not recorded). Some clones in this sample may be carry-over from other donors' samples. J is TRBJ1-2 and V is TRBV27; 7 nucleotides align to TRBD1. Source material: PBMCs. For the CDR3, the DNA is TGTGCCAGCAGTTTCTCCAGCAGGGGGGACTATGGCTACACCTTC. This codes for CASSFSSRGDYGYTF.